This entry concerns a single T cell receptor (beta chain). This sample stems from a study of blood T cell repertoires in COVID-19. Whole-study context: PBMCs, B-cell-depleted T cells, or T cells were the source of the cDNA or gDNA that made up the material.

Trimming stripped 4 bases from V and 7 bases from J, with 13 bases between. Per germline, CDR1 MNHNY and CDR2 SVGAGI (reference sequence). The CDR3 loop spans 14 amino acids. Original data processing: Using reference gene primer amplification, nucleated cell counts were estimated. Sequencing used immunoSEQ multiplex PCR; TCRdb keeps in-frame clones, though not all of them. The V and J calls and the clone size are those of that table, but D and trimming were determined from the DNA. The sample lists about 200,000 clones, around nine tenths occurring once. The J gene is TRBJ1-4, the V gene TRBV6-6, with TRBD1 as a possible D gene (6 bases). The origin of this receptor is a man in his fifties or sixties with acute or convalescent COVID-19. The material sequenced was peripheral blood. The CDR3 sequence is CASSSLTGTEKLFF. The CDR3, as DNA: TGTGCCAGCAGTTCACTTACAGGGACTGAAAAACTGTTTTTT.